This record covers a single T cell receptor (beta chain). The antigen is not known. Extracted total RNA amounted to at least 5.5 micrograms for each sample. The data were taken from a study of blood T cells in healthy people across ages. Study results and caveats: Strong correlation existed between TCR beta diversity and naive T cell percentage.

A second PCR, run for about 6 to 11 cycles, used a sample-barcoded 5' primer plus a J-beta primer mix. TCRdb re-called the 5' RACE reads with MiXCR, one entry per CDR3 protein. The sample consists of approximately 1,000,000 distinct CDR3 sequences, under 55% of them appearing once. The CDR3 loop spans 12 amino acids. V lost 6 bases and J 7 bases, leaving 13 bases between the germline ends. The germline gives CDR1 LNHNV, CDR2 YYDKDF (reference sequence). J is TRBJ2-7 and V is TRBV15; D gene unclear. The material sequenced was blood. This sequence originates from a woman between 55 and 75 years old in good health. This CDR3 is CATREDWREQYF. The CDR3 DNA reads TGTGCCACCAGGGAAGACTGGAGAGAGCAGTACTTC.